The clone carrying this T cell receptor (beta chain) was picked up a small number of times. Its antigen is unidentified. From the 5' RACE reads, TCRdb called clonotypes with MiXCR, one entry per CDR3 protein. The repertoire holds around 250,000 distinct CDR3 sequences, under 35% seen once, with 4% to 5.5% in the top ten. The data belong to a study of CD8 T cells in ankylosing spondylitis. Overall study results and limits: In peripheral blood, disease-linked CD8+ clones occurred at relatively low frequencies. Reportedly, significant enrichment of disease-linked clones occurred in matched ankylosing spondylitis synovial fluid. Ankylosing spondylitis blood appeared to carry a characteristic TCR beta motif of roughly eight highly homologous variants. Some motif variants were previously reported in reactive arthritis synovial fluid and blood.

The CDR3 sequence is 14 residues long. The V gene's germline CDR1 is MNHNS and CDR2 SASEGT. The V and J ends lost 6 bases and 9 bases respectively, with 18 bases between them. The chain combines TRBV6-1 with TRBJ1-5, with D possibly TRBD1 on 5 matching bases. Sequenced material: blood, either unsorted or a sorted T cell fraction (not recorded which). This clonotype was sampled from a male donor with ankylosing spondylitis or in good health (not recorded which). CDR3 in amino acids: CASSRGRDLGPQHF. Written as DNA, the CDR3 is TGTGCCAGCAGCCGCGGACGGGACTTAGGGCCCCAGCATTTT.